This TCR beta chain was recovered during a study of regulatory T cells in long-lasting Graves disease. Time point of the sample: newly diagnosed GD, antithyroid drugs for less than 3 months. From PBMCs, RNA was extracted and then used to make the TCR library. The V gene lost 2 bases and the J gene lost 6 bases, with 7 bases spanning the gap. The CDR3 is 13 residues long. CDR1 and CDR2 (germline): SNHLY, FYNNEI. Building of the TCR beta libraries involved iRepertoire HTBI primers and Arm-PCR of CDR3 regions. Via MiXCR, TCRdb re-called the multiplex PCR reads, giving one row per CDR3 protein. This table has about 530,000 distinct CDR3 sequences, 15% to 20% appearing once. These data were also reused for a study on T cells in Graves' hyperthyroidism and ophthalmopathy.

This specimen consisted of peripheral blood mononuclear cells (PBMCs), obtained at new diagnosis, from a patient treated with antithyroid drugs. The source of this sequence is a woman between 40 and 65 years old with Graves disease. The chain has TRBV2 and TRBJ2-2, with D uncertain. The DNA for the CDR3 is TGTGCCAGCAGTGAACTAGGACCCGGGGAGCTGTTTTTT. Protein sequence: CASSELGPGELFF. Full variable domain (remainder filled in from reference TRBV2 and TRBJ2-2): EPEVTQTPSHQVTQMGQEVILRCVPISNHLYFYWYRQILGQKVEFLVSFYNNEISEKSEIFDDQFSVERPDGSNFTLKIRSTKLEDSAMYFCASSELGPGELFFGEGSRLTVL.